What follows are 27 T cell receptor beta chains derived from one specimen sequenced in a study of tumor-infiltrating lymphocytes in primary liver carcinoma. The template, approximately 500 ng total RNA, yielded TCR beta cDNA made with a constant-region primer. Amplification in three nested multiplex PCR rounds with slightly modified ARM-PCR gave rise to TCR beta libraries. Both of the initial two PCR rounds ran for about 11 cycles and employed TRBV1-TRBV30 forward primers alongside a C-beta reverse primer. One entry per CDR3 protein results from TCRdb running MiXCR on the multiplex PCR reads. The sample has fewer than 200,000 distinct CDR3 sequences, about 82% seen once. From unsorted bulk tissue weighing about 18-30 mg, DNA and RNA were co-extracted. The specimen was tumor tissue from primary liver carcinoma. These receptor sequences come from a man aged 40-50 years with primary liver carcinoma and hepatitis B virus infection.

For this clonotype: This may be a read error, as it is one base from a much larger clone. The chain uses TRBV5-1 and TRBJ2-1; D uncertain. In germline, CDR1 is SGHRS, CDR2 YFSETQ. This CDR3 is built from 15 residues. V lost 6 bases, J lost 0 bases, and 13 bases lay in between. The CDR3 protein is CASTPNSGSYNEQFF. The DNA for the CDR3 is TGCGCCAGCACACCGAACTCCGGCTCCTACAATGAGCAGTTCTTC.

This sequence joins TRBV6-2 or TRBV6-3 and TRBJ2-7; 9 nucleotides match TRBD1. With V trimmed by 6 bases and J by 11 bases, 11 bases remained unmatched. This CDR3 is 13 amino acids long. Looked up from germline, CDR1 is MNHEY and CDR2 is SVGEGT. The CDR3 coding sequence is TGTGCCAGCAGCCTCCGGGACAGGGCCCAGGAGTACTTC. This gives the protein CASSLRDRAQEYF.

This clonotype has just one count. Since a much larger clone is just one base distant, this may be a read error. The chain joins TRBV28 to TRBJ2-6; TRBD2 agrees at 8 bases. The CDR3 spans 16 residues. Germline trimming cut 5 bases from V and 5 bases from J; bases unmatched to any gene: 8. The germline V gene encodes CDR1 MDHEN and CDR2 SYDVKM. CDR3: CASSPRLASRANVLTF. CDR3 nucleotides: TGTGCCAGCAGTCCGCGACTAGCGTCTAGGGCCAACGTCCTGACTTTC.

About this clonotype itself: At one of its ends the junction is not consistent with the germline gene, which may arise from a read error. V usage is TRBV6-5 and J usage is TRBJ2-1; D is possibly TRBD1 (6 bases). In germline, CDR1 is MNHEY, CDR2 SVGAGI. This CDR3 is built from 14 residues. CDR3 loop: CASSLQGSYYDQFF. The CDR3 DNA follows: TGTGCTAGCAGTCTACAGGGCTCCTACTATGATCAGTTCTTC.

This clonotype was observed a few times. The chain recombines TRBV6-1 with TRBJ1-3, with D maybe TRBD1 (6 bases). Deletions cut 6 bases from V and 2 bases from J, with 11 bases between. The CDR3 has 14 amino acids. Looked up from germline, CDR1 is MNHNS and CDR2 is SASEGT. The CDR3 spells CASSNRVAGNTIYF. For the CDR3, the DNA is TGTGCCAGCAGCAACAGGGTAGCTGGAAACACCATATATTTT.

Notes on this clonotype: A read error may produce the germline difference seen at one junction end. The chain combines TRBV11-1 with TRBJ2-7; perhaps TRBD2 as D (6 bases). The germline CDR1 and CDR2 sequences are SGHAT and FQDESV (reference sequence). The CDR3 loop spans 15 amino acids. CDR3 region: CASSLMGSGECEQYF. The CDR3 nucleotides are TGTGCCAGCAGCTTAATGGGATCGGGAGAATGCGAGCAGTACTTT.

Turning to this clonotype: No conserved phenylalanine or tryptophan ends this CDR3, so it is likely a read error. CDR3 amino acids: CNVETSAANTGELFL. The CDR3 nucleotides are TGCAACGTTGAGACTAGCGCGGCGAACACCGGGGAGCTGTTTTTA. The genes are TRBV29-1 and TRBJ2-2; 8 bases fit TRBD2. The length of the CDR3 is 15 residues. From germline, CDR1 is SQVTM and CDR2 ANQGSEA.

Only a few counts were recorded for this clonotype. The chain couples TRBV20-1 to TRBJ2-1; 9 bases are shared with TRBD2. Trimming at V came to 0 bases and at J to 2 bases, leaving 5 bases not matched to a gene. Per the germline V gene, CDR1 is DFQATT and CDR2 is SNEGSKA (reference sequence). There are 16 residues in the CDR3. The CDR3 sequence is CSARDRGGVPYNEQFF. DNA of the CDR3: TGCAGTGCTAGAGACCGCGGGGGGGTTCCCTACAATGAGCAGTTCTTC.

The sample holds many counts of this clonotype. The rearrangement uses TRBV5-1 and TRBJ2-5; perhaps D is TRBD1 or TRBD2 (5 bases each). The germline gives CDR1 SGHRS, CDR2 YFSETQ. The CDR3 is made up of 14 amino acids. The V end was cut by 4 bases, the J end by 5 bases, with 15 bases between. CDR3 loop: CASSLVQGRETQYF. The CDR3 bases are TGCGCCAGCAGCCTCGTGCAGGGACGCGAGACCCAGTACTTC.

With regard to this clonotype: One junction end does not reproduce the germline sequence, and a read error may be involved. The chain links TRBV11-2 to TRBJ2-1; maybe TRBD2 (5 bases). CDR1 SGHAT and CDR2 FQNNGV come from the germline V gene. This CDR3 has 14 residues. As DNA, the CDR3 is TGTGCCAACAGCTTGTCGGGGTTCGACGATGGGCAGTTCTTC. Translation gives CANSLSGFDDGQFF.

The chain employs TRBV29-1 and TRBJ2-7; TRBD1 or TRBD2 may be the D gene (5 bases each). Looked up from germline, CDR1 is SQVTM and CDR2 is ANQGSEA. V lost 5 bases and J 2 bases, leaving 13 bases between the germline ends. This CDR3 comprises 13 residues. The CDR3 nucleotides are TGCAGCGTTAGGGACCTTGGAACCTACGAGCAGTACTTC. It is translated as CSVRDLGTYEQYF.

The rearrangement uses TRBV5-6 and TRBJ2-5; 9 positions agree with TRBD1. Germline loops: CDR1 SGHDT, CDR2 YYEEEE. The J segment lost 12 bases and the V segment lost 4 bases, leaving 13 bases of the junction unmatched. The CDR3 contains 14 residues. The CDR3 DNA sequence: TGTGCCAGCAGCACAGGACAGGGGCAAGATACCAAGTACTTC. Translation: CASSTGQGQDTKYF.

The rearrangement uses TRBV2 and TRBJ2-3; D not resolved. Germline V gene sequence: CDR1 SNHLY, CDR2 FYNNEI. V dropped 6 bases and J dropped 5 bases, with 12 bases sitting between them. This CDR3 is 13 amino acids long. CDR3 region: CASRAYLGDTQYF. For the CDR3, the DNA is TGTGCCAGCAGGGCCTACCTAGGAGATACGCAGTATTTT.

A note on this clonotype: In this CDR3 the conserved last residue, phenylalanine or tryptophan, is missing, so a read error is likely. The genes are TRBV4-2 and TRBJ2-5, with a tentative D call TRBD1 (6 bases). Germline CDR1 and CDR2: LGHNA and YNFKEQ. The CDR3 has 16 residues. DNA of the CDR3: TGTGCCAGCAGCGAAGACGGGACAAGGGGCCAAGAGACCCAGTACCTC. It encodes CASSEDGTRGQETQYL.

As regards this clonotype: Its ends do not fully match the called genes, so a read error is possible. This sequence joins TRBV29-1 and TRBJ2-5; D may be TRBD2 (7 bases). Germline V gives CDR1 SQVTM, CDR2 ANQGSEA. The CDR3 spans 15 residues. CDR3 DNA sequence: TGCAACGTTGAATCCGCGGGGGCTAGATCGGAGACCCAGTACTTC. Its translation: CNVESAGARSETQYF.

This clonotype was seen a single time. This chain links TRBV18 with TRBJ1-5; TRBD1 matches at 8 bases. Germline V gene sequence: CDR1 KGHSH, CDR2 LQKENI. The CDR3 loop spans 15 amino acids. The CDR3 sequence is CVRSPQQGVNQPQHF. In DNA, the CDR3 is TGTGTCCGCTCACCCCAACAGGGGGTAAATCAGCCCCAGCATTTT.

The sample holds many counts of this clonotype. This chain links TRBV7-9 with TRBJ1-1; D might be TRBD1 (5 bases). The V end was cut by 5 bases, the J end by 1 base, with 14 bases between. CDR3 length: 15 amino acids. The germline V gene has CDR1 SEHNR and CDR2 FQNEAQ (reference sequence). For the CDR3, the DNA is TGTGCCAGCAGCCGGACCACGACAGAGAACACTGAAGCTTTCTTT. Its translation: CASSRTTTENTEAFF.

In the case of this clonotype: The junction and the germline gene differ at one end; a read error may be behind it. The J gene is TRBJ1-1, the V gene TRBV6-1; weak D call: TRBD1 (6 bases). The CDR3 contains 13 residues. Germline V gene sequence: CDR1 MNHNS, CDR2 SASEGT. The CDR3 sequence: CTSSRVWDTESFF. The CDR3 region has the DNA TGTACCAGCAGCAGGGTCTGGGACACTGAATCTTTCTTT.

Points on this clonotype: Because it lacks the conserved phenylalanine or tryptophan at the end, this CDR3 is likely a read error. The V call is TRBV11-1, the J call TRBJ2-5; no clear D. Trimming took 5 bases from V and 5 from J, leaving 9 bases between them. This CDR3 has 12 amino acids. The germline CDR1 and CDR2 sequences are SGHAT and FQDESV (reference sequence). CDR3 sequence reads: CASSQLVETQYS. CDR3 nucleotides: TGTGCCAGCAGCCAGCTGGTGGAGACCCAGTACTCC.

This clonotype appeared many times. The rearrangement links TRBV7-3 to TRBJ2-3; perhaps TRBD2 as D (7 bases). This CDR3 contains 14 residues. Trimming took 1 base from V and 4 from J, leaving 9 bases between them. Germline CDR1 SGHTA, CDR2 FQGTGA. In nucleotides, the CDR3 is TGTGCCAGCAGCTTAATGGGGGGGCCAGATACGCAGTATTTT. This translates into CASSLMGGPDTQYF.

This clonotype was counted only a few times. This sequence joins TRBV20-1 and TRBJ1-2, with D maybe TRBD1 (6 bases). V gave up 3 bases and J gave up 3 bases, with 14 bases separating them. The germline V gene encodes CDR1 DFQATT and CDR2 SNEGSKA (reference sequence). This CDR3 is built from 14 residues. The DNA of the CDR3 is TGCAGTGCTAGTGTAAGGGCAGGGGACTATGGCTACACCTTC. Protein product: CSASVRAGDYGYTF.

The chain recombines TRBV6-1 with TRBJ2-1; 9 bases are a match to TRBD2. V gave up 3 bases and J gave up 11 bases; unmatched junction bases: 11. This CDR3 has 15 amino acids. CDR1 and CDR2 from the germline V gene are MNHNS and SASEGT. For the CDR3, the DNA is TGTGCCAGCAGTGACCGACTAGCGGCAGGGAATAAGCAGTTCTTC. Translation gives CASSDRLAAGNKQFF.

A remark on this clonotype: Lacking the conserved final phenylalanine or tryptophan, this CDR3 likely reflects a read error. The J gene is TRBJ2-3, the V gene TRBV11-2; D remains unclear. Trimming took 5 bases from V and 4 from J, leaving 13 bases between them. This CDR3 has 14 amino acids. CDR1 and CDR2 (germline): SGHAT, FQNNGV. The CDR3 loop reads CASSPPDQADTQYS. The CDR3, as DNA: TGTGCCAGCAGCCCCCCGGACCAGGCAGATACGCAGTATTCT.

For this clonotype: This may stem from a read error, because a much larger clone lies one nucleotide away. The chain is built from TRBV28 and TRBJ2-1; no definite D call. Trimming shortened V by 6 bases and J by 7 bases, and 13 bases separated the two germline ends. From germline, CDR1 is MDHEN and CDR2 SYDVKM. The CDR3 spans 13 residues. In nucleotides, the CDR3 is TGTGCCAGCAGGATTCAACATGAGAATGAGCAGTTCTTC. Amino acid sequence: CASRIQHENEQFF.

This clonotype was recorded once. A read error may produce the germline difference seen at one junction end. CDR3 region: CASNTGTISCNEQFF. The DNA for the CDR3 is TGTGCCAGTAATACCGGGACTATCTCCTGCAATGAGCAGTTCTTC. The rearrangement uses TRBV12-3 or TRBV12-4 and TRBJ2-1; 7 nucleotides align to TRBD2. This CDR3 is built from 15 residues.

This chain joins TRBV12-3 or TRBV12-4 and TRBJ2-1; D not resolved. This CDR3 is built from 15 residues. Trimming took off 9 bases at V and 3 bases at J, with 18 bases between the two ends. CDR3 in DNA: TGTGCCAGTAGTCCTCGGTTGAGCTTCTACAATGAGCAGTTCTTC. Its translation: CASSPRLSFYNEQFF.

About this clonotype itself: At one end, the junction sequence differs from germline, possibly due to a read error. The gene calls are TRBV4-2 and TRBJ2-1, with 10 positions matching TRBD2. From germline, CDR1 is LGHNA and CDR2 YNFKEQ. The CDR3 runs to 18 residues. The CDR3 reads CASCQATSGLSSYNEQSF. The CDR3 DNA sequence: TGTGCCAGCTGCCAAGCGACTAGCGGGCTCAGCTCCTACAATGAGCAGTCCTTC.